These T cell receptor beta chains were read from a single sample in a study of blood T cell repertoires in COVID-19. Using immunoSEQ multiplex PCR, the repertoire was profiled, and TCRdb retains in-frame clones only, with some absent. This table has 150,000 to 200,000 clones, 85% appearing once. Input material: peripheral blood. All receptors derive from a human donor with acute or convalescent COVID-19. The donor label of this sample is uncertain. Both conserved end residues are part of each CDR3. D genes are given only for firm matches. Clone size is shown for a subset of rows, as once, few, many or a class of expanded clone.

d_call: NA
j_call: TRBJ1-5
clone_size: NA
v_call: TRBV7-9
cdr3_nt: TGTGCCAGCAGCTTAGGCGGCCAGGGAAAAGGACCCCAGCATTTT
cdr3_aa: CASSLGGQGKGPQHF

d_call: NA
j_call: TRBJ2-1
clone_size: NA
v_call: TRBV5-1
cdr3_nt: TGCGCCACCCGGGCGGCAGGGGTTGACAATGAGCAGTTCTTC
cdr3_aa: CATRAAGVDNEQFF

d_call: NA
j_call: TRBJ1-1
clone_size: once
v_call: TRBV11-3
cdr3_nt: TGTGCCAGCAGCCTCCAGGGCCCTGAAGCTTTCTTT
cdr3_aa: CASSLQGPEAFF

d_call: NA
j_call: TRBJ2-3
clone_size: NA
v_call: TRBV18
cdr3_nt: TGTGCCAGCTCACCCCGGACGGGACATAGTAGCACAGATACGCAGTATTTT
cdr3_aa: CASSPRTGHSSTDTQYF

d_call: TRBD2
j_call: TRBJ2-1
clone_size: NA
v_call: TRBV20-1
cdr3_nt: TGCAGTGCTAGTTCGGTTAGCGGGGGGGGCAATGAGCAGCTCTTC
cdr3_aa: CSASSVSGGGNEQLF

d_call: TRBD1
j_call: TRBJ1-3
clone_size: once
v_call: TRBV18
cdr3_nt: TGTGCCAGCTCACCAGGACAGGGTGGCTCTGGAAACACCATATATTTT
cdr3_aa: CASSPGQGGSGNTIYF

d_call: NA
j_call: TRBJ1-1
clone_size: NA
v_call: TRBV3-1/TRBV3-2
cdr3_nt: TGTGCCAGCAGCCTTGGGACTTCTGAAGCTTTCTTT
cdr3_aa: CASSLGTSEAFF

d_call: NA
j_call: TRBJ1-1
clone_size: NA
v_call: TRBV7-3
cdr3_nt: TGTGCCAGCAGCTTAATGGGAGACACTGAAGCTTTCTTT
cdr3_aa: CASSLMGDTEAFF

d_call: TRBD2
j_call: TRBJ2-3
clone_size: NA
v_call: TRBV11-3
cdr3_nt: TGTGCCAGCAGCTCCTCACTAGCGACAGATACGCAGTATTTT
cdr3_aa: CASSSSLATDTQYF

d_call: TRBD1
j_call: TRBJ1-6
clone_size: NA
v_call: TRBV6-5
cdr3_nt: TGTGCCAGCAGCCGGGGGCGGACAGGGCTAAGTCCCCTCCACTTT
cdr3_aa: CASSRGRTGLSPLHF

d_call: NA
j_call: TRBJ2-3
clone_size: NA
v_call: TRBV14
cdr3_nt: TGTGCCAGCAGCCCCTCCAGGCGGGGCTTCACAGATACGCAGTATTTT
cdr3_aa: CASSPSRRGFTDTQYF